This T cell receptor beta chain was retrieved from a study of blood T cell repertoires in COVID-19. Study-level information: Specimens from acute and convalescent COVID-19 originated in the United States, Italy and Spain. In each case, the material was cDNA or gDNA derived from T cells, B-cell-depleted T cells, or PBMCs.

Original processing methods: Reference gene primer amplification in the assay estimated nucleated cell counts. Assay: immunoSEQ multiplex PCR; the TCRdb copy retains only in-frame clones and omits some. V, J and clone size are taken as reported in that table, and D and trimming were inferred from the DNA itself. The table has 120,000 to 150,000 clones, about four fifths seen once. Trimming took 5 bases from V and 1 from J; bases not matched to a gene: 2. Germline CDR1 MNHEY, CDR2 SVGEGT. The CDR3 extends over 14 amino acids. The TCR comes from a human donor with acute or convalescent COVID-19. The donor label of this sample is uncertain. Material for sequencing was peripheral blood. The V call is TRBV6-2 or TRBV6-3, the J call TRBJ2-4; 7 bases map to TRBD2. In DNA form, the CDR3 reads TGTGCCAGCAGTCCCGGGGGGGCCAAAAACATTCAGTACTTC. This gives the protein CASSPGGAKNIQYF.